This T cell receptor beta chain was recovered during a study of shared clonotypes between healthy human individuals. Germline CDR1 reads MNHNS; CDR2 reads SASEGT. V shed 4 bases and J 5 bases; nucleotides not matched to a gene: 9. CDR3 length: 15 amino acids. This clone came up once. Libraries were prepared by immunoSEQ multiplex PCR; TCRdb keeps only in-frame clonotypes and omits some of them. The sample consists of over a million clones, about four fifths of them appearing once. The sequenced sample consisted of memory CD4+ T cells from PBMCs. The subset was: CD45RA-negative fraction. The chain carries TRBV6-1 and TRBJ1-1, with TRBD1 matching 8 bases. This receptor was identified in a man between 18 and 35 years old in good health. Some clones in this sample may be carry-over from other donors' samples. CDR3: CASSVADRAGTEAFF. CDR3 DNA sequence: TGTGCCAGCAGTGTAGCGGACAGGGCAGGAACTGAAGCTTTCTTT.